The 10 T cell receptor beta chains given below trace back to one sample, sequenced in a study of shared clonotypes between healthy human individuals. The repertoire was sequenced with immunoSEQ multiplex PCR; TCRdb's copy has only in-frame clones and lacks some. The sample yields about 1.5 million clones, nearly 99% seen once. Sequencing used naive CD4+ T cells sorted from blood. As for subset: CD45RA+ positively selected. Receptors were obtained from a man aged 30 to 45 in good health.

The chain combines TRBV10-3 with TRBJ2-1; the D gene is possibly TRBD2 (6 bases). Trimming cost V 4 bases and J 0 bases, with 10 bases left between them. The CDR3 sequence is 15 residues long. Germline V gives CDR1 ENHRY, CDR2 SYGVKD. The chain's CDR3 is CAISGSGPSYNEQFF. For the CDR3, the DNA is TGTGCCATCAGTGGAAGCGGGCCCTCCTACAATGAGCAGTTCTTC.

The chain carries TRBV5-4 and TRBJ2-5; 12 bases map to TRBD2. The CDR3 is 16 residues long. The germline V gene encodes CDR1 SGHNT and CDR2 YYREEE (reference sequence). V lost 3 bases to trimming and J lost 5 bases; unmatched junction nucleotides: 8. This CDR3 is CASSSTGLAGGETQYF. The DNA of the CDR3 is TGTGCCAGCAGCTCAACAGGGCTAGCGGGGGGGGAGACCCAGTACTTC.

V gene TRBV25-1 combines with J gene TRBJ2-7; D is unresolved. This CDR3 spans 12 amino acids. The V end was cut by 7 bases, the J end by 3 bases, with 10 bases between. CDR1 and CDR2 from the germline V gene are MGHDK and SYGVNS. Here the CDR3 DNA reads TGTGCCAGCATGTCACAGAACTACGAGCAGTACTTC. Its translation: CASMSQNYEQYF.

This clone was seen a single time. The V call is TRBV27, the J call TRBJ2-1, with TRBD2 matching over 15 bases. Trimming at V came to 2 bases and at J to 1 base, leaving 3 bases not matched to a gene. This CDR3 has 18 residues. Germline-derived CDR1 and CDR2 are MNHEY and SMNVEV (reference sequence). CDR3 amino acids: CASSLGLAGGPSYNEQFF. In DNA, the CDR3 is TGTGCCAGCAGTTTAGGACTAGCGGGAGGGCCGTCCTACAATGAGCAGTTCTTC.

The rearrangement uses TRBV6-1 and TRBJ2-5; 12 bases match TRBD1. The V gene end was trimmed by 6 bases and the J gene end by 5 bases; junction bases not matched to a gene: 4. Germline V gene lookup returns CDR1 MNHNS and CDR2 SASEGT. CDR3 length equals 14 residues. CDR3 DNA: TGTGCCAGCAGAGGGACAGGGGGCAGGGAGACCCAGTACTTC. Translating it yields CASRGTGGRETQYF.

The chain recombines TRBV5-6 with TRBJ2-1, with 11 bases that match TRBD1. This CDR3 comprises 17 residues. Germline CDR1 is SGHDT and CDR2 is YYEEEE. V shed 2 bases and J 6 bases; nucleotides not matched to a gene: 10. As DNA, the CDR3 is TGTGCCAGCAGCTTTTTTTTACCCGGGACAGGGGGCAATGAGCAGTTCTTC. Its protein product is CASSFFLPGTGGNEQFF.

The CDR3 DNA reads as TGCGCCAGCAGTGAACAGGGAGATCATGGCTACACCTTC. Residues: CASSEQGDHGYTF. V and J are TRBV10-1 and TRBJ1-2; D may be TRBD1 (6 bases). V lost 3 bases and J lost 6, with 11 bases in between. The CDR3 loop spans 13 amino acids. From germline, CDR1 is WNHNN and CDR2 SYGVQD (reference sequence).

The rearrangement links TRBV6-5 to TRBJ1-1; D gene ambiguous. Germline CDR1 MNHEY, CDR2 SVGAGI. This CDR3 contains 13 residues. V was cut by 6 bases and J by 4 bases, with 12 bases left in between. CDR3 sequence: CASRRVVSTEAFF. Here the CDR3 DNA reads TGTGCCAGCAGAAGAGTGGTGAGCACTGAAGCTTTCTTT.

This chain links TRBV19 with TRBJ2-2; 9 bases are shared with TRBD1. Trimming removed 4 bases from V and 6 bases from J; junction bases left unmatched: 9. There are 16 residues in the CDR3. CDR1 and CDR2 from the germline V gene are LNHDA and SQIVND (reference sequence). The CDR3: CASSKGQGDGSGELFF. DNA of the CDR3: TGTGCCAGTAGTAAGGGACAGGGAGATGGGTCCGGGGAGCTGTTTTTT.

V and J are TRBV5-6 and TRBJ2-5; 9 bases line up with TRBD1. Germline lookup yields CDR1 SGHDT and CDR2 YYEEEE. V trimming: 3 bases; J trimming: 3 bases; junction bases outside the gene matches: 9. The CDR3 is 16 amino acids. DNA for the CDR3: TGTGCCAGCAGCTGGCCCGGGACAGGGATTGAAGAGACCCAGTACTTC. It codes for CASSWPGTGIEETQYF.